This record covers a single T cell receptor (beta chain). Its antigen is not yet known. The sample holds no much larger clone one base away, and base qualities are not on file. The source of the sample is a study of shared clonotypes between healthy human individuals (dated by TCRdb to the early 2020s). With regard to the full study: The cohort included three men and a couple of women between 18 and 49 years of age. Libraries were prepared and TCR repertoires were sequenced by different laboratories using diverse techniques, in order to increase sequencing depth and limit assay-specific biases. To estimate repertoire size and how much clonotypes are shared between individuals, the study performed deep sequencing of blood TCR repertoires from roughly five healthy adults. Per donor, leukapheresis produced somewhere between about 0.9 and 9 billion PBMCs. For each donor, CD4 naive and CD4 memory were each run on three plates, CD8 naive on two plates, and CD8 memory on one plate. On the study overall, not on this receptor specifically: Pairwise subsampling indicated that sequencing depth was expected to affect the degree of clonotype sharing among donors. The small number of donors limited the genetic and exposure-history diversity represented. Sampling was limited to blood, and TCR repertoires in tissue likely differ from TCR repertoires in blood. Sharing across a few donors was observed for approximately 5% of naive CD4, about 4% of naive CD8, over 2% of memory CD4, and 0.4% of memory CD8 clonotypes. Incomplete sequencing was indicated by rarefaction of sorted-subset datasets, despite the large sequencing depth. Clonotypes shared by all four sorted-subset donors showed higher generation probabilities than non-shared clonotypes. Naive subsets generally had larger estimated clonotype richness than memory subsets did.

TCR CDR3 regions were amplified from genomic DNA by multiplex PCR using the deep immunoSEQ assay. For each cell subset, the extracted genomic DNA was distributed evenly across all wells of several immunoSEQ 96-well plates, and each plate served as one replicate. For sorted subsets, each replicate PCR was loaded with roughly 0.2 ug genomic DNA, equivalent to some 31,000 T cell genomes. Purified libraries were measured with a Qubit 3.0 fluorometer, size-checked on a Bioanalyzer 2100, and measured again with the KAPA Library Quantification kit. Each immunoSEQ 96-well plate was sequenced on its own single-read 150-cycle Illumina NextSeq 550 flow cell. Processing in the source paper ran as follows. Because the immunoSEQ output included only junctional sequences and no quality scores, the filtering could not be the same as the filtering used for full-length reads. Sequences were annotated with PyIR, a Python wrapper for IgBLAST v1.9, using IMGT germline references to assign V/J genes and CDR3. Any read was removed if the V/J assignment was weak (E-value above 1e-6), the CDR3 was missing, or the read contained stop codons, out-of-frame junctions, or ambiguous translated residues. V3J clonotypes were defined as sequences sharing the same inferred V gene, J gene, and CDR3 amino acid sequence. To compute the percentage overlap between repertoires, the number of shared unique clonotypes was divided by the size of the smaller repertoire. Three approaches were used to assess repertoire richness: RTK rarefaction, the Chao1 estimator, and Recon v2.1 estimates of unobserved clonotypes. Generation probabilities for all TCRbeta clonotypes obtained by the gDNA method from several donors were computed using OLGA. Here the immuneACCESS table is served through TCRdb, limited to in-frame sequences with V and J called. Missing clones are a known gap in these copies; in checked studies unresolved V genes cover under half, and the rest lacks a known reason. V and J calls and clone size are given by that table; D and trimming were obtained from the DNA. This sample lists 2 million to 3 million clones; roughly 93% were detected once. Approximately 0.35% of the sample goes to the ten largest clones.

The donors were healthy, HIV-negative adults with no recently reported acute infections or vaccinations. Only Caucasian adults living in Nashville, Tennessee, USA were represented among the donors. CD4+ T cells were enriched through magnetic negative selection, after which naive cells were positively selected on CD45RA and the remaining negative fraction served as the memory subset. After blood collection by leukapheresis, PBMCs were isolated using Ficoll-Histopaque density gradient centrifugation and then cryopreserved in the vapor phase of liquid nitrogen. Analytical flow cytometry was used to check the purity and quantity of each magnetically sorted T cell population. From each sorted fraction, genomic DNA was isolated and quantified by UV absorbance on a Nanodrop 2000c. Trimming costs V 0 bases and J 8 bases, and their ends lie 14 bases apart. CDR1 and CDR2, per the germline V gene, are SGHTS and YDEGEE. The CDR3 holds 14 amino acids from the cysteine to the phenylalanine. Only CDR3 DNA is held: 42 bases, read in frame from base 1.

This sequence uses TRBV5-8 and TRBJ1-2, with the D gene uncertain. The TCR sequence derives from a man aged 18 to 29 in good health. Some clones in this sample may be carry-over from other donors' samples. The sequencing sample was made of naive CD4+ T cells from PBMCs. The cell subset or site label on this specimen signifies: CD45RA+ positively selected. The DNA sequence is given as TGTGCCAGCAGCTTGGAGAACAGCGCGGGGGGCTACACCTTC. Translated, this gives CASSLENSAGGYTF.